The 25 T cell receptor beta chains below come from one sample, sequenced in a study of T cell clonality in common variable immunodeficiency (dated by TCRdb to the mid-2010s). Libraries were constructed by the immunoSEQ multiplex PCR assay. TCRdb re-hosts the immuneACCESS table, in-frame sequences only. Its copies lack some clones; in the studies checked, an unresolved V gene accounts for under half of them, and the cause for the rest is not known. For this sample, tens of thousands of clones appear and none is a singleton. The biggest ten clones account for around 5.4% of the sample. Input material: peripheral blood mononuclear cells. The receptors shown here come from a person between 18 and 75 years old in good health.

This clone was detected ten times or more. The read comes to an end 3 residues before the CDR3 does, leaving the germline J gene to fill in the end. The rearrangement joins TRBV6-4 to TRBJ1-2; 7 bases match TRBD1. Germline V gene sequence: CDR1 MRHNA, CDR2 SNTAGT. The CDR3 contains 19 residues. The J segment lost 1 base and the V segment lost 2 bases, leaving 16 bases of the junction unmatched. The CDR3 loop reads CASSDKINLGQDNNYGYTF. The covered CDR3 bases are TGTGCCAGCAGTGACAAAATTAATCTAGGACAGGACAATAACTATGGC.

This clone has ten or more counts. With the read ending 3 residues before the CDR3 end, the germline J gene is used to fill in that end. The rearrangement uses TRBV10-3 and TRBJ2-5; D unresolved. The CDR3 length is 13 residues. Trimming left V 2 bases short and J 5 bases short, with 9 bases between. Germline V lookup: CDR1 ENHRY, CDR2 SYGVKD. The sequenced part of the CDR3 DNA is TGTGCCATCAGTGAGGGCAGTCGTGAGACC. Its protein is CAISEGSRET. The entire CDR3 protein reads CAISEGSRETQYF.

This clone was seen many times. Coverage ceases 3 residues before the CDR3 finishes, and the germline J gene fills in the end. The rearrangement uses TRBV5-5 and TRBJ1-2; 8 bases align to TRBD1. V gave up 0 bases and J gave up 4 bases; unmatched junction bases: 5. Looked up from germline, CDR1 is SGHKS and CDR2 is YYEKEE (reference sequence). This CDR3 is 15 amino acids long. Partial CDR3 DNA: TGTGCCAGCAGCTTGGCGCCAGGGGGCAGCTATGGC. It codes for CASSLAPGGSYG. The entire CDR3 protein reads CASSLAPGGSYGYTF.

There are many counts of this clone. The read gets to within 3 residues of the CDR3 end, and the germline J gene fills in the rest. The gene calls are TRBV7-8 and TRBJ1-4, with unresolved D. Trimming took off 0 bases at V and 8 bases at J, with 4 bases between the two ends. The CDR3 has 12 amino acids. Germline CDR1 is SGHVS and CDR2 is FQNEAQ. The CDR3 loop reads CASSLAFEKLFF. Incomplete CDR3 DNA: TGTGCCAGCAGCTTAGCCTTCGAAAAA.

This clone showed up many times. CDR3 bases read: TGTGCCAGTAGTAGGCAGGGAACGGTCGAG. Translation gives CASSRQGTVE. The full CDR3 protein is CASSRQGTVEQYF. The V and J genes are TRBV19 and TRBJ2-7; possibly TRBD1 for D (5 bases). The DNA ends 3 residues before the CDR3 does, and the rest of the CDR3 is filled in from the germline J gene. CDR1 and CDR2 from the germline V gene are LNHDA and SQIVND (reference sequence). The ends were cut back, 4 bases at V and 6 bases at J, with 13 bases in the middle. The CDR3 length is 13 residues.

This clone was counted ten times or more. The read ends 3 residues early relative to the CDR3; the germline J gene fills the gap. V and J are TRBV4-1 and TRBJ1-4; 8 bases align to TRBD1. The ends lost 4 bases at V and 6 bases at J; junction bases unmatched: 4. The length of the CDR3 is 14 residues. Germline CDR1 MGHRA, CDR2 YSYEKL. The CDR3 region is CASSLGQGYEKLFF. CDR3 DNA, as far as it was read: TGCGCCAGCAGCCTTGGACAGGGTTATGAAAAA.

This clone was counted ten times or more. Here the CDR3 reads CASSDRIYNEQFF. The covered CDR3 bases are TGTGCCAGTAGTGACAGGATCTACAATGAG. J is TRBJ2-1 and V is TRBV19, with D maybe TRBD1 (6 bases). The read finishes 3 residues shy of the CDR3 end, and the germline J gene is used to complete it. CDR1 and CDR2 (germline): LNHDA, SQIVND (reference sequence). Trimming stripped 5 bases from V and 3 bases from J, with 8 bases between. The CDR3 is made up of 13 amino acids.

This clone was detected only a few times. The missing CDR3 end, 3 residues past where the read stops, is filled in from the germline J gene. The chain couples TRBV20-1 to TRBJ2-7; 10 nucleotides match TRBD1. This CDR3 has 15 amino acids. After removal of 6 bases from V and 2 bases from J, the junction contained 10 bases not matched to a gene. CDR1 and CDR2 from the germline V gene are DFQATT and SNEGSKA (reference sequence). Incomplete CDR3 DNA: TGCAGTGCGAGAACACTGGGACAGGGGACCTACGAG. Translation: CSARTLGQGTYE. In full, the CDR3 is CSARTLGQGTYEQYF.

The sequenced part of the CDR3 DNA is TGCGCCAGCAGCTTCGGTAGACAGGGCCACGAG. Amino acid sequence: CASSFGRQGHE. The full CDR3 reads CASSFGRQGHEQYF. The gene calls are TRBV5-1 and TRBJ2-7, with TRBD1 matching over 7 bases. The CDR3 extends 3 residues past the end of the read, so its final part is completed from the germline J gene. The CDR3 totals 14 residues. Germline CDR1 SGHRS, CDR2 YFSETQ. Trimming cost V 2 bases and J 5 bases; bases outside gene matches: 7.

This clone was counted at least ten times. The missing CDR3 end, 3 residues past where the read stops, is filled in from the germline J gene. The chain carries TRBV6-1 and TRBJ2-1; D perhaps matches TRBD1 (6 bases). The V and J ends lost 2 bases and 0 bases respectively, with 11 bases between them. Per germline, CDR1 MNHNS and CDR2 SASEGT. CDR3 length equals 16 residues. CDR3 bases read: TGTGCCAGCAGTGAATATGGACAGAGCTCCTACAATGAG. Residues: CASSEYGQSSYNE. The whole CDR3 sequence reads CASSEYGQSSYNEQFF.

This clone has ten or more counts. Read sequence stops 3 residues before the CDR3 end, and the germline J gene provides the missing end. The chain recombines TRBV20-1 with TRBJ1-1, with D unresolved. The CDR3 is 11 amino acids. Germline values: CDR1 DFQATT, CDR2 SNEGSKA (reference sequence). The CDR3 DNA, read in part, is TGCAGATTCAGGACTAGCACTGAA. It encodes CRFRTSTE. The CDR3 reads in full as CRFRTSTEAFF.

At least ten counts were recorded for this clone. The read stops 3 residues short of the end of the CDR3; the missing end is completed from the germline J gene. This chain connects TRBV7-3 to TRBJ2-1, with TRBD2 identical over 7 bases. From germline, CDR1 is SGHTA and CDR2 FQGTGA. This CDR3 has 17 residues. After removal of 5 bases from V and 2 bases from J, the junction contained 12 bases not matched to a gene. The CDR3 sequence: CASSPQVRRETYNEQFF. CDR3 DNA (partial): TGTGCCAGCAGCCCCCAAGTTCGGCGGGAGACCTACAATGAG.

Many counts were recorded for this clone. The read terminates 3 residues ahead of where the CDR3 ends, so the germline J gene completes it. The chain uses TRBV5-6 and TRBJ2-1, with TRBD1 matching over 12 bases. Germline V gene data show CDR1 as SGHDT and CDR2 as YYEEEE. V shed 1 base, J shed 8 bases, and the junction held 4 bases outside the gene matches. The CDR3 length is 15 residues. The covered CDR3 bases are TGTGCCAGCAGCTTGCCGGGACAGGGGGCCGATGAG. Translated, it gives CASSLPGQGADE. The CDR3 as a whole reads CASSLPGQGADEQFF.

This clone was picked up many times. The read ends 3 residues shy of where the CDR3 ends; the end is completed using the germline J gene. The chain couples TRBV29-1 to TRBJ2-3; a possible D gene is TRBD1 (5 bases). Trimming shortened V by 6 bases and J by 3 bases, and 10 bases separated the two germline ends. Germline-derived CDR1 and CDR2 are SQVTM and ANQGSEA. The CDR3 sequence is 12 residues long. The CDR3 reads CSVAQGTDTQYF. Incomplete CDR3 DNA: TGCAGCGTCGCTCAGGGAACAGATACG.

This clone was found many times. The sequenced fragment ends 3 residues before the CDR3 boundary, so the rest is inferred from the germline J gene. The rearrangement links TRBV2 to TRBJ1-1; D gene unclear. Trimming took 9 bases from V and 0 from J, leaving 8 bases between them. Germline CDR1 SNHLY, CDR2 FYNNEI. This CDR3 has 12 residues. CDR3 DNA (partial): TGTGCCAGTTCAGCGGTGAACACTGAA. Protein: CASSAVNTE. The whole CDR3 protein reads CASSAVNTEAFF.

This clone was seen repeatedly, ten times or more. CDR3 residues: CASSQVVGANNSPLHF. The sequenced CDR3 bases are TGCGCCAGCAGCCAAGTTGTAGGGGCCAATAATTCACCC. The chain links TRBV4-1 to TRBJ1-6; a weak D match, TRBD1 (5 bases). The CDR3 end falls 3 residues outside the read, so it is completed with the germline J gene. From germline, CDR1 is MGHRA and CDR2 YSYEKL. The CDR3 has 16 amino acids. V was pared by 1 base and J by 5 bases, with 12 bases between.

Concerning this clone: The read ends 3 residues before the CDR3 terminus; that terminus is restored from the germline J gene. This chain connects TRBV5-1 to TRBJ1-5, with D tentatively TRBD1 (6 bases). Trimming pared 0 bases from V and 3 bases from J, leaving 10 bases between. The CDR3 has 15 amino acids. Germline CDR1 reads SGHRS; CDR2 reads YFSETQ. CDR3 DNA, as far as it was read: TGCGCCAGCAGCTTGGGCAGGGGAGTCAATCAGCCC. This gives the protein CASSLGRGVNQP. In full, the CDR3 is CASSLGRGVNQPQHF.

In its sample, this clone was seen many times. From the germline J gene comes the end of the CDR3, since the read stops 3 residues before it. The chain combines TRBV30 with TRBJ2-7, with D tentatively TRBD2 (6 bases). The CDR3 length is 13 residues. Deletions cut 7 bases from V and 2 bases from J, with 15 bases between. Per the germline V gene, CDR1 is GTSNPN and CDR2 is SVGIG (reference sequence). Partial CDR3 DNA: TGTGCCTCCTCTTCTAGCGCAACCTACGAG. Translation gives CASSSSATYE. The full CDR3 sequence reads CASSSSATYEQYF.

This clone was detected many times. CDR3: CAWRTSGRDEQYF. The part of the CDR3 DNA that was read is TGTGCCTGGAGGACTAGCGGGAGAGACGAG. This sequence joins TRBV30 and TRBJ2-7; 12 nucleotides align to TRBD2. The read finishes 3 residues shy of the CDR3 end, and the germline J gene is used to complete it. From germline, CDR1 is GTSNPN and CDR2 SVGIG (reference sequence). The CDR3 sequence is 13 residues long. After removal of 3 bases from V and 5 bases from J, the junction contained 2 bases not matched to a gene.

This clone has a count of ten or more. The read ends 3 residues early relative to the CDR3; the germline J gene fills the gap. Distinct nucleotide sequences in the sample also encode this CDR3. The rearrangement links TRBV7-9 to TRBJ2-1, with 13 nucleotides matching TRBD2. The germline V gene has CDR1 SEHNR and CDR2 FQNEAQ (reference sequence). The V segment lost 1 base and the J segment 7 bases; nucleotides outside the gene matches: 1. The CDR3 consists of 15 residues. The CDR3 protein is CASSLGLAGGNEQFF. CDR3 DNA, as far as it was read: TGTGCCAGCAGCTTAGGACTAGCGGGAGGTAATGAG. Combining the CDR3 with reference TRBV7-9 and TRBJ2-1 gives the whole variable domain DTGVSQNPRHKITKRGQNVTFRCDPISEHNRLYWYRQTLGQGPEFLTYFQNEAQLEKSRLLSDRFSAERPKGSFSTLEIQRTEQGDSAMYLCASSLGLAGGNEQFFGPGTRLTVL.

This clone was observed at least ten times. The DNA ends 3 residues before the CDR3 does, and the rest of the CDR3 is filled in from the germline J gene. V and J are TRBV6-1 and TRBJ1-5; TRBD1 might be the D (5 bases). CDR1 MNHNS and CDR2 SASEGT come from the germline V gene. The ends were cut back, 2 bases at V and 7 bases at J, with 15 bases in the middle. The CDR3 is 15 residues long. The sequenced part of the CDR3 DNA is TGTGCCAGCAGTGAAAAGGTGGCAGGGTCGCAGCCC. Translation: CASSEKVAGSQP. The entire CDR3 sequence reads CASSEKVAGSQPQHF.

This clone was recorded at least ten times. The read gets to within 3 residues of the CDR3 end, and the germline J gene fills in the rest. The chain joins TRBV6-1 to TRBJ1-1; D unclear. V lost 0 bases and J 4 bases, leaving 9 bases between the germline ends. The CDR3 consists of 14 residues. Germline V gene sequence: CDR1 MNHNS, CDR2 SASEGT. The CDR3 DNA, read in part, is TGTGCCAGCAGTGAAGCACTGGAGGGCACTGAA. Its protein product is CASSEALEGTE. In full, the CDR3 reads CASSEALEGTEAFF.

This clone has ten or more counts. The read terminates 3 residues before the CDR3 end, so the remaining end is supplied by the germline J gene. The V and J genes are TRBV19 and TRBJ2-4; possibly TRBD2 for D (5 bases). This CDR3 has 14 residues. Germline values: CDR1 LNHDA, CDR2 SQIVND (reference sequence). CDR3 sequence reads: CASSIDRGSSLQYF. The CDR3 DNA, read in part, is TGTGCCAGTAGTATAGATCGGGGTAGCTCCCTT.

This clone was seen repeatedly, ten times or more. The read terminates 3 residues ahead of where the CDR3 ends, so the germline J gene completes it. The chain is built from TRBV20-1 and TRBJ2-5; 10 bases fit TRBD2. V shed 0 bases and J 2 bases; nucleotides not matched to a gene: 9. The CDR3 runs 17 residues. The germline V gene has CDR1 DFQATT and CDR2 SNEGSKA (reference sequence). CDR3 DNA (partial): TGCAGTGCTAGAGATTGGCGAGCGGGAGGGCGGCAAGAGACC. This sequence encodes CSARDWRAGGRQET. The full-length CDR3 reads as CSARDWRAGGRQETQYF.

This clone was picked up a small number of times. The read terminates 3 residues ahead of where the CDR3 ends, so the germline J gene completes it. This chain uses TRBV19 with TRBJ1-5; the match to TRBD1 covers 9 bases. Germline V gene data show CDR1 as LNHDA and CDR2 as SQIVND (reference sequence). CDR3 length equals 15 residues. V trimming: 2 bases; J trimming: 6 bases; junction bases outside the gene matches: 5. The CDR3 DNA, read in part, is TGTGCCAGTAGTATAAAGGGACAGGGAGGTCAGCCC. Its translation: CASSIKGQGGQP. The CDR3 as a whole reads CASSIKGQGGQPQHF.